The clone carrying this TCR beta chain was seen only a few times. In germline, CDR1 is LGHNA, CDR2 YNFKEQ. Trimming pared 0 bases from V and 8 bases from J, leaving 17 bases between. The CDR3 has 16 amino acids. This specimen comes from a study of response to subunit inactivated influenza vaccine. In TCRdb, the RT-PCR reads were re-called with MiXCR into one record per CDR3 protein. The table shows 590,000 or so distinct CDR3 sequences, with 12% to 15% occurring only once. Sample: PBMCs from blood, taken around 14 days before vaccination. The chain is built from TRBV4-2 and TRBJ2-1; no definite D call. This TCR was sampled from a man aged 50 or older who received an inactivated influenza vaccine. The CDR3 is CASSQDIGEFYDEQFF. The CDR3, as DNA: TGTGCCAGCAGCCAAGATATTGGTGAGTTCTATGATGAGCAGTTCTTC.